A single sample is the source of the 3 T cell receptor beta chains below, sequenced in a study of T cell responses to AZD1222 COVID-19 vaccine. The assay was immunoSEQ multiplex PCR, and TCRdb's table has in-frame clones only and misses some. The sample carries about 80,000 clones, 80% to 90% recorded once. The sample consisted of peripheral blood, taken 28 days after the second AZD1222 dose. Receptors originate from an adult who received the AZD1222 COVID-19 vaccine.

The chain employs TRBV12-3 or TRBV12-4 and TRBJ2-4; D unclear. This CDR3 is 13 amino acids long. V was clipped by 3 bases and J by 6 bases, with 9 bases between them. Here the CDR3 DNA reads TGTGCCAGCAGTTTTGGGTCCTCAAACATTCAGTACTTC. The encoded protein is CASSFGSSNIQYF.

This clone was seen more than once but under ten times. J is TRBJ1-3 and V is TRBV6-5, with no clear D. The germline V gene has CDR1 MNHEY and CDR2 SVGAGI. This CDR3 has 15 residues. V lost 2 bases to trimming and J lost 0 bases, with 8 bases between them. The CDR3 protein is CASSYGGSSGNTIYF. The CDR3 DNA sequence: TGTGCCAGCAGTTACGGAGGAAGCTCTGGAAACACCATATATTTT.

The gene calls are TRBV19 and TRBJ1-4; perhaps TRBD1 as D (5 bases). This CDR3 contains 16 residues. The V end was cut by 4 bases, the J end by 8 bases, with 20 bases between. CDR1 is LNHDA, CDR2 SQIVND, per germline (reference sequence). CDR3 loop: CASSTPRTTRGEKLFF. DNA of the CDR3: TGTGCCAGTAGTACCCCTAGGACAACTCGTGGCGAAAAACTGTTTTTT.